The 18 T cell receptor beta chains listed next were all sequenced from one sample in a study of neoadjuvant nivolumab and ipilimumab in lung cancer. Some clones are missing from TCRdb's copy, which holds only in-frame ones; the method was immunoSEQ multiplex PCR. The top ten clones hold 9% of a sample with around 20,000 clones, under 85% of them seen once. The sample consisted of tumor tissue, taken after neoadjuvant nivolumab, alone or with ipilimumab, at or shortly before surgery. All receptors come from an adult with non-small cell lung cancer.

This clone was detected only a few times. The rearrangement joins TRBV27 to TRBJ1-6; D is uncertain. The CDR3 covers 14 residues. V lost 3 bases, J lost 6 bases, and 9 bases lay in between. Germline CDR1 and CDR2: MNHEY and SMNVEV (reference sequence). The CDR3 spells CASSLYGLNSPLHF. In DNA, the CDR3 is TGTGCCAGCAGTTTGTACGGCCTTAATTCACCCCTCCACTTT.

The chain combines TRBV9 with TRBJ1-6; 9 bases agree with TRBD1. The V gene's germline CDR1 is SGDLS and CDR2 YYNGEE. The CDR3 runs 16 residues. Trimming cost V 3 bases and J 7 bases; bases outside gene matches: 8. The CDR3 DNA reads as TGTGCCAGCAGCGCATCATACAGGGGGCTAAATTCACCCCTCCACTTT. Translation: CASSASYRGLNSPLHF.

This clone was seen a handful of times. This chain connects TRBV6-1 to TRBJ1-4; 9 bases are a match to TRBD1. V trimming: 2 bases; J trimming: 8 bases; junction bases outside the gene matches: 12. Germline V gene sequence: CDR1 MNHNS, CDR2 SASEGT. CDR3 size: 17 residues. This CDR3 is CASSELMSGQGREKLFF. In DNA, the CDR3 is TGTGCCAGCAGTGAACTCATGTCGGGACAGGGACGAGAAAAACTGTTTTTT.

This chain joins TRBV14 and TRBJ1-1, with unresolved D. CDR3 length equals 14 residues. Germline V lookup: CDR1 SGHDN, CDR2 FVKESK. Trimming cost V 4 bases and J 2 bases, with 11 bases left between them. The CDR3 loop is CASSPPGVNTEAFF. The CDR3 nucleotides read TGTGCCAGCAGCCCCCCGGGTGTAAACACTGAAGCTTTCTTT.

The chain recombines TRBV30 with TRBJ1-3; D call uncertain. V was cut by 4 bases and J by 2 bases, with 12 bases left in between. Germline V gene lookup returns CDR1 GTSNPN and CDR2 SVGIG (reference sequence). This CDR3 contains 14 residues. CDR3 coding DNA: TGTGCCTGGAAGATGGGGTCGGCTGGAAACACCATATATTTT. Translated: CAWKMGSAGNTIYF.

The gene calls are TRBV4-1 and TRBJ2-7, with a possible D match to TRBD1 (6 bases). The V end lost 2 bases, the J end lost 0 bases, and 11 bases lay between the germline ends. The CDR3 totals 15 residues. Germline V gene sequence: CDR1 MGHRA, CDR2 YSYEKL. CDR3 coding DNA: TGCGCCAGCAGCCAACGTCAGGGGAGCTCCTACGAGCAGTACTTC. This sequence encodes CASSQRQGSSYEQYF.

The chain links TRBV5-4 to TRBJ2-7; TRBD1 might be the D (5 bases). The V end was cut by 3 bases, the J end by 2 bases, with 15 bases between. This CDR3 is 15 amino acids long. Germline V gives CDR1 SGHNT, CDR2 YYREEE (reference sequence). CDR3: CASSSRTGLTYEQYF. The CDR3 coding sequence is TGTGCCAGCAGCTCCCGTACAGGCCTGACCTACGAGCAGTACTTC.

The chain uses TRBV11-3 and TRBJ2-5, with no clear D. In germline, CDR1 is SGHNT, CDR2 YENEEA. The CDR3 spans 13 residues. Trimming removed 2 bases from V and 5 bases from J, with 9 bases in between. The CDR3 loop is CASSLRIGETQYF. The CDR3 region has the DNA TGTGCCAGCAGCTTAAGGATAGGCGAGACCCAGTACTTC.

The chain links TRBV6-5 to TRBJ1-4, with a weak D call TRBD1 (6 bases). This CDR3 has 14 residues. V lost 5 bases to trimming and J lost 4 bases, with 11 bases between them. Per the germline V gene, CDR1 is MNHEY and CDR2 is SVGAGI. For the CDR3, the DNA is TGTGCCAGCAGTGAACAGGGCTATAATGAAAAACTGTTTTTT. Translating gives CASSEQGYNEKLFF.

The chain carries TRBV30 and TRBJ1-2; 7 bases line up with TRBD1. Germline values: CDR1 GTSNPN, CDR2 SVGIG (reference sequence). The CDR3 is 20 residues long. V lost 1 base to trimming and J lost 3 bases; unmatched junction nucleotides: 23. CDR3: CAWSENELWLGTALYYGYTF. For the CDR3, the DNA is TGTGCCTGGAGTGAGAACGAGTTGTGGTTGGGGACAGCCCTCTACTATGGCTACACCTTC.

The chain is built from TRBV28 and TRBJ1-1, with TRBD1 as a possible D gene (5 bases). Trimming cost V 6 bases and J 6 bases, with 8 bases left between them. In germline, CDR1 is MDHEN, CDR2 SYDVKM. The CDR3 covers 11 residues. The CDR3 bases are TGTGCCAGCAGGTCAGGGCCTGAAGCTTTCTTT. It encodes CASRSGPEAFF.

This clone appeared once. This chain connects TRBV15 to TRBJ1-2, with a weak D call TRBD1 (6 bases). The CDR3 has 14 amino acids. Trimming stripped 1 base from V and 3 bases from J, with 9 bases between. In germline, CDR1 is LNHNV, CDR2 YYDKDF (reference sequence). The CDR3 sequence: CATSRVGGDYGYTF. For the CDR3, the DNA is TGTGCCACCAGCAGAGTGGGGGGCGACTATGGCTACACCTTC.

The chain links TRBV7-9 to TRBJ1-2; perhaps TRBD1 as D (5 bases). V lost 5 bases to trimming and J lost 4 bases, with 14 bases between them. CDR1 and CDR2 (germline): SEHNR, FQNEAQ (reference sequence). This CDR3 is built from 14 residues. Here the CDR3 reads CASSPGTAGYGYTF. CDR3 coding DNA: TGTGCCAGCAGCCCCGGGACGGCTGGCTATGGCTACACCTTC.

This clone was observed a single time. The rearrangement uses TRBV7-8 and TRBJ1-5; no definite D call. The germline V gene encodes CDR1 SGHVS and CDR2 FQNEAQ. The CDR3 is 14 residues long. V was clipped by 6 bases and J by 0 bases, with 9 bases between them. CDR3 nucleotide sequence: TGTGCCAGCAGGCGACTCGATAGCAATCAGCCCCAGCATTTT. It yields the protein CASRRLDSNQPQHF.

The chain joins TRBV6-5 to TRBJ2-7; 11 bases fit TRBD1. V trimming: 2 bases; J trimming: 3 bases; junction bases outside the gene matches: 0. This CDR3 contains 14 residues. CDR1 is MNHEY, CDR2 SVGAGI, per germline. The CDR3 protein is CASSYGTGGYEQYF. The CDR3 DNA is TGTGCCAGCAGTTACGGGACAGGGGGCTACGAGCAGTACTTC.

J is TRBJ2-3 and V is TRBV9; either TRBD1 or TRBD2 may supply D (6 bases each). Between the trimmed V and J ends, which lost 3 bases and 5 bases, there was a span of 19 bases. There are 16 residues in the CDR3. Germline-derived CDR1 and CDR2 are SGDLS and YYNGEE. CDR3 coding DNA: TGTGCCAGCAGCGGTGCCCGGGGGCACACAGGAGATACGCAGTATTTT. It is translated as CASSGARGHTGDTQYF.

The chain has TRBV18 and TRBJ1-2; 7 positions agree with TRBD1. V was pared by 3 bases and J by 3 bases, with 4 bases of the junction left unmatched. CDR3 length: 14 residues. Germline V gene sequence: CDR1 KGHSH, CDR2 LQKENI. CDR3 in DNA: TGTGCCAGCTCACCTGATCAGGGGGACTATGGCTACACCTTC. This sequence encodes CASSPDQGDYGYTF. Full variable domain (missing parts from reference TRBV18 and TRBJ1-2): NAGVMQNPRHLVRRRGQEARLRCSPMKGHSHVYWYRQLPEEGLKFMVYLQKENIIDESGMPKERFSAEFPKEGPSILRIQQVVRGDSAAYFCASSPDQGDYGYTFGSGTRLTVV.

This clone came up once. The rearrangement links TRBV7-2 to TRBJ2-2; D gene uncertain. Trimming took off 3 bases at V and 9 bases at J, with 8 bases between the two ends. This CDR3 region has 12 residues. From germline, CDR1 is SGHTA and CDR2 FQGNSA. CDR3 protein: CASSFFGRELFF. Here the CDR3 DNA reads TGTGCCAGCAGCTTCTTTGGCCGGGAGCTGTTTTTT.